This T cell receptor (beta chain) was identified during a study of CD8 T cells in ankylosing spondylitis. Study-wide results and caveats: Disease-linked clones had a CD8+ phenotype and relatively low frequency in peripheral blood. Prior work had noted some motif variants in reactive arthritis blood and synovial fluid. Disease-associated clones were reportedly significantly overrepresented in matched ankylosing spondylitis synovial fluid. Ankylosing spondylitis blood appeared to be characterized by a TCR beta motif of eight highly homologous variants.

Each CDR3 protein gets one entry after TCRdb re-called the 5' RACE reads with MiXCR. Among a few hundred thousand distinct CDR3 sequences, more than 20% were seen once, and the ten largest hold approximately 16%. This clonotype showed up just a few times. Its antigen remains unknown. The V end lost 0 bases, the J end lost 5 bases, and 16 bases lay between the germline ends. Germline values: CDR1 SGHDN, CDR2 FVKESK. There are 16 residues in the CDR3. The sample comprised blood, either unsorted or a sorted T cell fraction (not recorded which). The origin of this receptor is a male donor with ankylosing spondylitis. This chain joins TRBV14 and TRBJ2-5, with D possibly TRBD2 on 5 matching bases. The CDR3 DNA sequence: TGTGCCAGCAGCCAAGATCCAACAGCGGAAAGGGAGACCCAGTACTTC. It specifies CASSQDPTAERETQYF. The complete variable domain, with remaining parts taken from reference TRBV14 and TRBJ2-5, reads EAGVTQFPSHSVIEKGQTVTLRCDPISGHDNLYWYRRVMGKEIKFLLHFVKESKQDESGMPNNRFLAERTGGTYSTLKVQPAELEDSGVYFCASSQDPTAERETQYFGPGTRLLVL.